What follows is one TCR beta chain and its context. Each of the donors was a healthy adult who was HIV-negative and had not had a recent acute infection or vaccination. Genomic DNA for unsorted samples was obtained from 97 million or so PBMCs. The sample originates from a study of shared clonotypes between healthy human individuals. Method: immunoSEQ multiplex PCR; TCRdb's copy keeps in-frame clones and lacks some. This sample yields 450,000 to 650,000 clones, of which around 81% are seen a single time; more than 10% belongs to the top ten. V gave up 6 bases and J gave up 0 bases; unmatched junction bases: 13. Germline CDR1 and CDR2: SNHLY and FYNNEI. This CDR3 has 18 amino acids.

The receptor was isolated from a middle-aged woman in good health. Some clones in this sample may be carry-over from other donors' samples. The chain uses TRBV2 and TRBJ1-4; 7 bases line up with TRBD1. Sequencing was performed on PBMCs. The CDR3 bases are TGTGCCAGCAGCAACAGGGGATTTTCGGCCGCAACTAATGAAAAACTGTTTTTT. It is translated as CASSNRGFSAATNEKLFF.